Described below is a single TCR beta chain sequence and its context. Its antigen is not identified. The V segment lost 8 bases and the J segment 3 bases; nucleotides outside the gene matches: 9. The CDR3 is 14 amino acids. Germline CDR1 LNHNV, CDR2 YYDKDF (reference sequence). The data were obtained in a study of shared clonotypes between healthy human individuals. Overall study: CD4 naive and CD4 memory each took three plates per donor, while CD8 naive took two and CD8 memory one. Broader study findings: An expected dependence of interdonor clonotype sharing on sequencing depth was noted. It was the non-shared clonotypes that had lower generation probabilities than clonotypes shared by all four donors.

At deep level, the assay was performed. Sequenced by immunoSEQ multiplex PCR; TCRdb stores in-frame clones only, minus some. Seen here are about 610,000 clones, about 95% observed once, and the top ten hold less than 0.12%. Cells designated naive CD8 were CD45RO-negative and were positively selected for CCR7, with terminally differentiated effector memory CD45RA+ cells excluded. The chain couples TRBV15 to TRBJ2-7; 8 bases fit TRBD1. Material for sequencing was naive CD8+ T cells sorted from blood. This TCR was recovered from a young woman in good health. The CDR3, as DNA: TGTGCCACCTCCGCGTCCGGGACAGGCTACGAGCAGTACTTC. It yields the protein CATSASGTGYEQYF.